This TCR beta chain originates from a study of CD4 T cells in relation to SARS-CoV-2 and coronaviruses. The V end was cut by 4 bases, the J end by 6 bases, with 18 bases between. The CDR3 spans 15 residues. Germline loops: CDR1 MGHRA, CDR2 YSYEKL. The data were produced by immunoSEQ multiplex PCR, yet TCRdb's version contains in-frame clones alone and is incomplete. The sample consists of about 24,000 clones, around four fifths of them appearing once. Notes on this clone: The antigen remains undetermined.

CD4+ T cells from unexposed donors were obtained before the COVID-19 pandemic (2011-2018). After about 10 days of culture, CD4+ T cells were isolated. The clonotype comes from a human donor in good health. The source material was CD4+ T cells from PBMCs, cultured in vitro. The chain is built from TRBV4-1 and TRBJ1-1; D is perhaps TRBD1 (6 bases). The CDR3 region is CASSPIRGGFAEAFF. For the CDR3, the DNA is TGCGCCAGCAGCCCCATCCGAGGGGGTTTTGCTGAAGCTTTCTTT.